This passage covers 14 T cell receptor beta chains from one sample sequenced in a study of blood T cell repertoires in COVID-19. Repertoires were generated with immunoSEQ multiplex PCR, while TCRdb's copy carries only in-frame clones and drops some. The sample has under 200,000 clones, around three quarters seen once. Sequenced material: peripheral blood. The receptors stem from a man between 65 and 80 years old with active or convalescent COVID-19.

This clone turned up a few times. As DNA, the CDR3 is TGCAGTGCTAGTCCCGCTACAGGGGCCTACCAAGAGACCCAGTACTTC. Translation gives CSASPATGAYQETQYF. This chain joins TRBV20-1 and TRBJ2-5; 7 nucleotides agree with TRBD1. This CDR3 contains 16 residues. CDR1 and CDR2 (germline): DFQATT, SNEGSKA (reference sequence). With 3 bases clipped from V and 0 bases from J, the junction kept 10 bases outside the gene matches.

This rearrangement joins TRBV27 to TRBJ2-7; the match to TRBD1 covers 8 bases. The germline V gene encodes CDR1 MNHEY and CDR2 SMNVEV (reference sequence). V lost 2 bases and J lost 5; bases outside the gene matches: 11. The CDR3 sequence is 16 residues long. The CDR3 loop reads CASSLSRGQWSHEQYF. The CDR3 DNA is TGTGCCAGCAGTTTAAGCAGGGGGCAGTGGAGCCACGAGCAGTACTTC.

The chain links TRBV6-2 or TRBV6-3 to TRBJ1-5; 10 bases are shared with TRBD1. CDR1 and CDR2 (germline): MNHEY, SVGEGT. V was clipped by 0 bases and J by 6 bases; unmatched bases: 14. This CDR3 has 19 residues. CDR3 in amino acids: CASSYSPGQGDRVSQPQHF. CDR3 coding DNA: TGTGCCAGCAGTTACTCCCCTGGACAGGGGGACAGGGTGAGTCAGCCCCAGCATTTT.

This rearrangement joins TRBV10-3 to TRBJ2-7; 7 bases are a match to TRBD2. The germline V gene encodes CDR1 ENHRY and CDR2 SYGVKD. CDR3 size: 14 residues. The V segment lost 10 bases and the J segment 2 bases; nucleotides outside the gene matches: 11. The CDR3 loop is CATLELADTYEQYF. The CDR3 coding sequence is TGTGCCACTCTCGAGCTAGCGGACACCTACGAGCAGTACTTC.

The chain's CDR3 is CASSRVPGPQETQYF. The CDR3 DNA sequence: TGTGCCAGCAGTCGTGTCCCAGGGCCACAAGAGACCCAGTACTTC. The chain couples TRBV6-5 to TRBJ2-5; D perhaps matches TRBD1 (5 bases). The CDR3 sequence is 15 residues long. Germline V gives CDR1 MNHEY, CDR2 SVGAGI. The germline V and J ends were trimmed by 5 bases and 2 bases, with 15 bases remaining between them.

CDR3 in amino acids: CASGGGIATNEKLFF. CDR3 coding DNA: TGTGCCAGTGGGGGAGGCATCGCAACTAATGAAAAACTGTTTTTT. This sequence joins TRBV19 and TRBJ1-4; the D gene is possibly TRBD1 (5 bases). Germline assignment: CDR1 LNHDA and CDR2 SQIVND (reference sequence). Trimming pared 8 bases from V and 0 bases from J, leaving 13 bases between. This CDR3 contains 15 residues.

This rearrangement joins TRBV19 to TRBJ2-7, with D possibly being TRBD1 (5 bases). V was trimmed by 1 base and J by 1 base, leaving 5 bases between them. CDR1 is LNHDA and CDR2 is SQIVND in the germline V gene (reference sequence). The CDR3 extends over 13 amino acids. The CDR3 nucleotides read TGTGCCAGTAGTATAGGACAGTCCTACGAGCAGTACTTC. Its translation: CASSIGQSYEQYF.

The chain couples TRBV5-1 to TRBJ2-7; 10 bases align to TRBD1. This CDR3 is 13 amino acids long. CDR1 is SGHRS, CDR2 YFSETQ, per germline. V trimming: 5 bases; J trimming: 4 bases; junction bases outside the gene matches: 3. As DNA, the CDR3 is TGCGCCAGCAGTTCGGGACAGGGGTACGAGCAGTACTTC. The encoded protein is CASSSGQGYEQYF.

This clone has more than one count but fewer than ten. V is TRBV19 and J is TRBJ1-1; D gene uncertain. The ends were cut back, 3 bases at V and 5 bases at J, with 13 bases in the middle. The CDR3 runs to 14 residues. The germline V gene encodes CDR1 LNHDA and CDR2 SQIVND (reference sequence). The CDR3 protein is CASSISGLWTEAFF. The CDR3 DNA sequence: TGTGCCAGTAGTATTAGCGGGTTGTGGACTGAAGCTTTCTTT.

The chain recombines TRBV19 with TRBJ2-1, with D uncertain. CDR3 length equals 15 residues. In germline, CDR1 is LNHDA, CDR2 SQIVND (reference sequence). Deletions cut 3 bases from V and 3 bases from J, with 12 bases between. The CDR3 region is CASSMGRNIYNEQFF. As DNA, the CDR3 is TGTGCCAGTAGTATGGGCAGAAATATCTACAATGAGCAGTTCTTC.

The V and J genes are TRBV7-2 and TRBJ1-1; D is unresolved. CDR1 is SGHTA and CDR2 is FQGNSA in the germline V gene. V was clipped by 5 bases and J by 4 bases, with 11 bases between them. The CDR3 has 13 residues. The CDR3 nucleotides are TGTGCCAGCAGCACCGGGAGAAGCACTGAAGCTTTCTTT. This codes for CASSTGRSTEAFF.

This clone has a single count. The chain joins TRBV6-5 to TRBJ2-7, with 7 bases matching TRBD1. The trim removed 7 bases at V and 1 base at J, leaving 10 bases unmatched. Germline lookup yields CDR1 MNHEY and CDR2 SVGAGI. This CDR3 contains 15 residues. This chain's CDR3 is CASNRPDRSSYEQYF. The DNA of the CDR3 is TGTGCCAGCAACCGACCGGACAGGTCGTCCTACGAGCAGTACTTC.

This chain joins TRBV6-1 and TRBJ1-2, with TRBD1 matching 8 bases. The V gene end was trimmed by 1 base and the J gene end by 7 bases; junction bases not matched to a gene: 2. Germline-derived CDR1 and CDR2 are MNHNS and SASEGT. The CDR3 is made up of 13 amino acids. CDR3 in DNA: TGTGCCAGCAGTGAAGGGACAGGGCGTGGCTACACCTTC. The encoded protein is CASSEGTGRGYTF.

The chain joins TRBV6-5 to TRBJ2-3; 7 nucleotides agree with TRBD1. Germline assignment: CDR1 MNHEY and CDR2 SVGAGI. The CDR3 length is 15 residues. V dropped 5 bases and J dropped 2; count of bases not matched to a gene: 7. CDR3 sequence reads: CASSNTGAFTDTQYF. CDR3 DNA sequence: TGTGCCAGCAGTAACACAGGGGCCTTCACAGATACGCAGTATTTT.